The 4 T cell receptor beta chains presented below share a single source sample, sequenced in a study of metastatic and nonmetastatic thyroid tumors. TCRdb re-clonotyped the PCR reads via MiXCR. Here the sample spans roughly 15,000 clones, 24% being singletons. Not a single patient had been given any form of treatment at any point before undergoing thyroid surgery. The source material was tumor tissue. These receptors originate from a female donor with papillary thyroid cancer or a benign thyroid nodule (not recorded which). Some clones in this sample may be carry-over from other donors' samples.

This clone was seen repeatedly, ten times or more. The rearrangement joins TRBV5-1 to TRBJ2-5; 7 positions match TRBD2. Germline CDR1 SGHRS, CDR2 YFSETQ. CDR3 length equals 16 residues. V dropped 0 bases and J dropped 4; count of bases not matched to a gene: 9. CDR3 in amino acids: CASSLDLAEVGETQYF. DNA for the CDR3: TGCGCCAGCAGCTTGGACCTAGCGGAGGTCGGAGAGACCCAGTACTTC. Drawing the rest from reference TRBV5-1 and TRBJ2-5, the complete variable domain is KAGVTQTPRYLIKTRGQQVTLSCSPISGHRSVSWYQQTPGQGLQFLFEYFSETQRNKGNFPGRFSGRQFSNSRSEMNVSTLELGDSALYLCASSLDLAEVGETQYFGPGTRLLVL.

This clone has a count of ten or more. V is TRBV27 and J is TRBJ2-2, with a tentative D call TRBD2 (5 bases). The CDR3 spans 14 residues. Trimming removed 1 base from V and 4 bases from J, with 7 bases in between. In germline, CDR1 is MNHEY, CDR2 SMNVEV (reference sequence). In nucleotides, the CDR3 is TGTGCCAGCAGTTTATTAGGGAGCACCGGGGAGCTGTTTTTT. It codes for CASSLLGSTGELFF.

This clone counts as medium-sized. The chain uses TRBV4-1 and TRBJ2-7, with D perhaps TRBD1 (6 bases). CDR3 length: 13 amino acids. V was trimmed by 5 bases and J by 3 bases, leaving 11 bases between them. Germline lookup yields CDR1 MGHRA and CDR2 YSYEKL. CDR3 amino acids: CASSRGNDYEQYF. CDR3 coding DNA: TGCGCCAGCAGCAGGGGGAATGACTACGAGCAGTACTTC.

In the case of this clone: It may be a read error: a sequence one base away is much more abundant. CDR3 sequence: CASSQVGRVSNEQFF. The DNA for the CDR3 is TGTGCCAGCAGCCAAGTGGGGAGGGTTTCCAATGAGCAGTTCTTC. The genes are TRBV3-1 and TRBJ2-1; 7 bases fit TRBD2. This CDR3 has 15 residues. V shed 1 base and J 6 bases; nucleotides not matched to a gene: 6. Germline V CDR1 and CDR2: LGHDT, YNNKEL (reference sequence).